Below are 19 T cell receptor beta chains sequenced from a single sample in a study of T cells in Graves' hyperthyroidism and ophthalmopathy. Template material for amplifying TCR beta CDR3 regions consisted of RNA transcripts. The TCR CDR3 was amplified in a first-round RT-PCR using the HTBI primer set. TCRdb reanalysed the multiplex PCR reads using MiXCR and keeps one entry per CDR3 protein. The repertoire holds roughly 100,000 distinct CDR3 sequences, with roughly 44% as singletons. The specimen was blood. The receptors come from a man between 40 and 49 years old with Graves' hyperthyroidism.

This clonotype has at least ten counts. This chain joins TRBV12-3 or TRBV12-4 and TRBJ2-5, with TRBD2 matching over 10 bases. The CDR3 covers 16 residues. Trimming cost V 3 bases and J 5 bases; bases outside gene matches: 9. The CDR3 DNA sequence: TGTGCCAGCAGTTTTGGATTAGCGGGGGGCCCTGAGACCCAGTACTTC. Encoded protein: CASSFGLAGGPETQYF.

The rearrangement uses TRBV18 and TRBJ1-6; perhaps TRBD1 as D (6 bases). Germline V gene sequence: CDR1 KGHSH, CDR2 LQKENI. V was pared by 3 bases and J by 7 bases, with 19 bases between. This CDR3 comprises 17 residues. The DNA for the CDR3 is TGTGCCAGCTCACCTTCACTTACACCCGGGGGCAATTCACCCCTCCACTTT. It translates to CASSPSLTPGGNSPLHF.

The CDR3 DNA is TGTGCCAGCAGCTTAGGACCAGCGGGAGTTGCCCAGTACTTC. As protein: CASSLGPAGVAQYF. V usage is TRBV2 and J usage is TRBJ2-5; 8 nucleotides align to TRBD2. Germline CDR1 reads SNHLY; CDR2 reads FYNNEI. The junction had 12 bases not matched to a gene; V was cut back by 6 bases and J by 9 bases. This CDR3 region has 14 residues.

This sequence joins TRBV10-3 and TRBJ2-3; D gene uncertain. Germline V gene data show CDR1 as ENHRY and CDR2 as SYGVKD. Between the trimmed V and J ends, which lost 4 bases and 4 bases, there was a span of 9 bases. The CDR3 has 13 amino acids. Here the CDR3 DNA reads TGTGCCATCAGTGTCAAACGGCCAGATACGCAGTATTTT. Its protein is CAISVKRPDTQYF.

The table lists this clonotype with many counts. Here the CDR3 DNA reads TGCAGCGTTCGGGGTGATCCTAATGAGCAGTTCTTC. Its translation: CSVRGDPNEQFF. The chain has TRBV29-1 and TRBJ2-1; TRBD2 is a possible D gene (5 bases). This CDR3 region has 12 residues. V lost 5 bases and J lost 7, with 12 bases in between. Germline CDR1 is SQVTM and CDR2 is ANQGSEA.

This chain links TRBV7-9 with TRBJ1-1; D uncertain. Looked up from germline, CDR1 is SEHNR and CDR2 is FQNEAQ (reference sequence). The CDR3 consists of 14 residues. The ends were cut back, 6 bases at V and 3 bases at J, with 14 bases in the middle. CDR3 DNA sequence: TGTGCCAGCAGTGCTCAGGAGGTTTACACTGAAGCTTTCTTT. Residues: CASSAQEVYTEAFF.

This clonotype is a singleton in its sample. The chain joins TRBV10-1 to TRBJ2-7; D gene unclear. Germline CDR1 reads WNHNN; CDR2 reads SYGVQD (reference sequence). Trimming took 3 bases from V and 7 from J, leaving 13 bases between them. The CDR3 totals 13 residues. The CDR3 DNA reads as TGCGCCAGCAGTGAATGTTGGACCGGGGAGCAGTACTTC. This gives the protein CASSECWTGEQYF.

J is TRBJ2-1 and V is TRBV2; unclear D gene. The CDR3 loop spans 12 amino acids. Trimming removed 3 bases from V and 7 bases from J, with 7 bases in between. CDR1 and CDR2 (germline): SNHLY, FYNNEI. The CDR3 region has the DNA TGTGCCAGCAGTGAGGTGGGTAATGAGCAGTTCTTC. The encoded protein is CASSEVGNEQFF. Looking up the rest from reference TRBV2 and TRBJ2-1 gives the full variable domain: EPEVTQTPSHQVTQMGQEVILRCVPISNHLYFYWYRQILGQKVEFLVSFYNNEISEKSEIFDDQFSVERPDGSNFTLKIRSTKLEDSAMYFCASSEVGNEQFFGPGTRLTVL.

In its sample, this clonotype was seen many times. This sequence joins TRBV5-6 and TRBJ1-2; 8 nucleotides line up with TRBD1. Trimming cost V 4 bases and J 7 bases; bases outside gene matches: 12. CDR3 length equals 15 residues. Looked up from germline, CDR1 is SGHDT and CDR2 is YYEEEE. The CDR3 coding sequence is TGTGCCAGCAGCCCCCGGGACAGGCCTAGTGGTGGCTACACCTTC. It codes for CASSPRDRPSGGYTF.

This clonotype was recorded at least ten times. The rearrangement uses TRBV2 and TRBJ2-5; tentative D call: TRBD2 (7 bases). The ends were cut back, 0 bases at V and 8 bases at J, with 10 bases in the middle. CDR3 length equals 13 residues. Germline values: CDR1 SNHLY, CDR2 FYNNEI. The CDR3 sequence is CASSEAGGGTQYF. DNA for the CDR3: TGTGCCAGCAGTGAAGCGGGGGGGGGCACCCAGTACTTC.

This chain links TRBV7-3 with TRBJ2-2; 9 nucleotides agree with TRBD2. Germline CDR1 SGHTA, CDR2 FQGTGA. CDR3 size: 16 residues. Trimming took 5 bases from V and 5 from J; bases not matched to a gene: 9. The CDR3 protein is CASSPLGLAATGELFF. DNA of the CDR3: TGTGCCAGCAGCCCCCTGGGACTAGCAGCAACCGGGGAGCTGTTTTTT.

This clonotype occurred many times. V is TRBV28 and J is TRBJ2-1, with 9 positions matching TRBD2. Germline lookup yields CDR1 MDHEN and CDR2 SYDVKM. CDR3 size: 14 residues. V gave up 6 bases and J gave up 8 bases; unmatched junction bases: 8. The CDR3 loop is CASRRLAVVDEQFF. DNA for the CDR3: TGTGCCAGCAGACGACTAGCGGTGGTGGATGAGCAGTTCTTC.

This clonotype was observed many times. The chain combines TRBV7-9 with TRBJ1-6, with no clear D. The germline V and J ends were trimmed by 1 base and 6 bases, with 7 bases remaining between them. Germline-derived CDR1 and CDR2 are SEHNR and FQNEAQ (reference sequence). This CDR3 comprises 14 residues. The CDR3 sequence is CASSLGTSNSPLHF. Here the CDR3 DNA reads TGTGCCAGCAGCTTAGGAACTTCTAATTCACCCCTCCACTTT.

This clonotype was observed a handful of times. This chain connects TRBV5-5 to TRBJ2-7; 8 bases agree with TRBD2. CDR1 and CDR2 (germline): SGHKS, YYEKEE (reference sequence). V was pared by 0 bases and J by 6 bases, with 14 bases of the junction left unmatched. The length of the CDR3 is 17 residues. The CDR3 loop reads CASSLAWGLTGGAEQYF. The CDR3, as DNA: TGTGCCAGCAGCTTGGCCTGGGGACTAACGGGAGGGGCCGAGCAGTACTTC.

There are many counts of this clonotype. This chain connects TRBV7-6 to TRBJ1-1; no clear D. The CDR3 has 16 amino acids. CDR1 SGHVS and CDR2 FNYEAQ come from the germline V gene. The germline V and J ends were trimmed by 1 base and 6 bases, with 18 bases remaining between them. CDR3 in amino acids: CASSLGLGTRASEAFF. The CDR3 coding sequence is TGTGCCAGCAGCTTAGGTCTAGGTACAAGGGCCTCTGAAGCTTTCTTT.

There are many counts of this clonotype. Relative to the germline gene, one junction end is altered; a read error may explain this. The chain recombines TRBV2 with TRBJ2-1, with 7 bases lining up with TRBD2. Germline CDR1 SNHLY, CDR2 FYNNEI. The CDR3 contains 14 residues. Here the CDR3 DNA reads TGTGCCAGCAATGAACTAGCGACCTACAATGAGCAGTTCTTC. Translating gives CASNELATYNEQFF.

There are many counts of this clonotype. The genes are TRBV9 and TRBJ2-1, with no clear D. Germline CDR1 SGDLS, CDR2 YYNGEE. The CDR3 is 13 residues long. Trimming removed 0 bases from V and 4 bases from J, with 5 bases in between. CDR3 nucleotide sequence: TGTGCCAGCAGCGTAGCTATGTACAATGAGCAGTTCTTC. Its protein is CASSVAMYNEQFF.

This clonotype was detected once. Given a much more abundant clone one base away, this may be a read error. The chain is built from TRBV7-2 and TRBJ1-1; no clear D. With 3 bases removed from V and 6 bases from J, the gap between germline ends came to 8 bases. The CDR3 runs 12 residues. CDR1 SGHTA and CDR2 FQGNSA come from the germline V gene. CDR3 bases: TGTGCCAGCAGCTTGGACGGGGCTGAAGCTTTCTTT. Protein: CASSLDGAEAFF.

The table lists this clonotype with many counts. The chain couples TRBV7-8 to TRBJ2-6; D not resolved. Trimming shortened V by 2 bases and J by 0 bases, and 17 bases separated the two germline ends. The CDR3 runs 19 residues. CDR1 is SGHVS and CDR2 is FQNEAQ in the germline V gene. CDR3 nucleotides: TGTGCCAGCAGCTTATCAGGCTCCCCTATTAGCTCTGGGGCCAACGTCCTGACTTTC. This translates into CASSLSGSPISSGANVLTF.